The 27 T cell receptor beta chains reported below all come from one sample, sequenced in a study of cytomegalovirus exposure and HLA in healthy donors. The primer mix had 60 Vbeta and 13 Jbeta primers. Libraries were prepared by immunoSEQ multiplex PCR; TCRdb keeps only in-frame clonotypes and omits some of them. The table includes about 260,000 clones, 65% to 85% detected once. The sequencing input was PBMCs. The receptor set was obtained from a female donor in good health and CMV-seronegative.

This chain connects TRBV6-1 to TRBJ1-5; possible D gene TRBD1, 5 bases. The CDR3 totals 16 residues. V lost 3 bases and J 2 bases, leaving 14 bases between the germline ends. The germline V gene has CDR1 MNHNS and CDR2 SASEGT. CDR3 bases: TGTGCCAGCAGTGACAACCCAGGGAAGGGCAATCAGCCCCAGCATTTT. Encoded protein: CASSDNPGKGNQPQHF.

V gene TRBV21-1 combines with J gene TRBJ2-5; the table's D call of TRBD2 was not tested on the DNA. TRBV21-1 is shown as a pseudogene. The CDR3 spans 17 residues. This CDR3 reads CASSKWREGPLQETQYF. CDR3 bases: TGTGCCAGCAGCAAATGGAGGGAGGGTCCTTTACAAGAGACCCAGTACTTC.

This clone has a handful of counts. The chain uses TRBV6-5 and TRBJ2-3, with D possibly TRBD2 on 5 matching bases. The length of the CDR3 is 13 residues. Trimming removed 8 bases from V and 0 bases from J, with 9 bases in between. Germline-derived CDR1 and CDR2 are MNHEY and SVGAGI. The CDR3 DNA reads as TGTGCCAGCTCACGGACTAGCACAGATACGCAGTATTTT. It is translated as CASSRTSTDTQYF.

V gene TRBV5-4 combines with J gene TRBJ1-1; a possible D gene is TRBD1 (6 bases). The CDR3 sequence is 14 residues long. Looked up from germline, CDR1 is SGHNT and CDR2 is YYREEE (reference sequence). V shed 4 bases and J shed 0 bases, with 10 bases lying between them. CDR3 loop: CASSQRTVNTEAFF. The CDR3 DNA sequence: TGTGCCAGCAGCCAAAGGACAGTGAACACTGAAGCTTTCTTT.

V and J are TRBV10-3 and TRBJ2-7; D is perhaps TRBD2 (5 bases). V was cut by 5 bases and J by 7 bases, with 18 bases left in between. Germline assignment: CDR1 ENHRY and CDR2 SYGVKD. This CDR3 has 14 residues. CDR3 sequence reads: CAISPVWESREQYF. In DNA, the CDR3 is TGTGCCATCAGTCCCGTGTGGGAGAGCAGGGAGCAGTACTTC.

This rearrangement joins TRBV7-6 to TRBJ1-2; D might be TRBD1 (5 bases). Germline CDR1 SGHVS, CDR2 FNYEAQ. The V end was cut by 1 base, the J end by 2 bases, with 8 bases between. The CDR3 spans 14 residues. CDR3 loop: CASSLDTGNYGYTF. DNA for the CDR3: TGTGCCAGCAGCTTAGACACAGGCAACTATGGCTACACCTTC.

The rearrangement links TRBV11-2 to TRBJ1-1, with D uncertain. With 2 bases removed from V and 6 bases from J, the gap between germline ends came to 7 bases. The CDR3 runs 12 residues. From germline, CDR1 is SGHAT and CDR2 FQNNGV. DNA of the CDR3: TGTGCCAGCAGCTTAATACTGCCTGAAGCTTTCTTT. It yields the protein CASSLILPEAFF.

The chain has TRBV9 and TRBJ2-3, with TRBD1 matching over 7 bases. V trimming: 3 bases; J trimming: 6 bases; junction bases outside the gene matches: 7. CDR1 is SGDLS and CDR2 is YYNGEE in the germline V gene. The CDR3 is 14 residues long. In DNA form, the CDR3 reads TGTGCCAGCAGCGCCCCCCCCAGGGGGGATACGCAGTATTTT. Its translation is CASSAPPRGDTQYF.

The chain combines TRBV28 with TRBJ1-2; D gene uncertain. From germline, CDR1 is MDHEN and CDR2 SYDVKM. V was clipped by 1 base and J by 4 bases, with 10 bases between them. This CDR3 comprises 14 residues. The CDR3 spells CASSLSRGGYGYTF. CDR3 in DNA: TGTGCCAGCAGTTTATCACGAGGAGGCTATGGCTACACCTTC.

The chain combines TRBV19 with TRBJ2-2, with D perhaps TRBD2 (7 bases). V gave up 6 bases and J gave up 6 bases, with 11 bases separating them. This CDR3 region has 13 residues. Germline CDR1 and CDR2: LNHDA and SQIVND (reference sequence). CDR3 coding DNA: TGTGCCAGTAGAAAAGGGGGGGCCGGGGAGCTGTTTTTT. Translated: CASRKGGAGELFF.

The rearrangement joins TRBV7-9 to TRBJ1-5; tentatively, D is TRBD1 (5 bases). The V end lost 5 bases, the J end lost 6 bases, and 11 bases lay between the germline ends. CDR3 length equals 13 residues. CDR1 and CDR2 (germline): SEHNR, FQNEAQ (reference sequence). CDR3: CASSPLGLQPQHF. CDR3 DNA sequence: TGTGCCAGCAGCCCCCTGGGACTTCAGCCCCAGCATTTT.

This sequence joins TRBV29-1 and TRBJ1-1; TRBD1 matches at 8 bases. CDR1 is SQVTM and CDR2 is ANQGSEA in the germline V gene. The CDR3 extends over 13 amino acids. V gave up 7 bases and J gave up 4 bases; unmatched junction bases: 8. The chain's CDR3 is CSGSGGSVTEAFF. As DNA, the CDR3 is TGCAGCGGCTCAGGGGGCTCGGTCACTGAAGCTTTCTTT.

This chain joins TRBV25-1 and TRBJ2-3; TRBD2 is a possible D gene (6 bases). The CDR3 has 14 residues. The V gene's germline CDR1 is MGHDK and CDR2 SYGVNS. The V and J ends lost 3 bases and 2 bases respectively, with 9 bases between them. The chain's CDR3 is CASSEEGNTDTQYF. DNA for the CDR3: TGTGCCAGCAGTGAGGAGGGAAACACAGATACGCAGTATTTT.

The CDR3 loop reads CASSFFPGQGGSEQYF. Written as DNA, the CDR3 is TGTGCCAGCAGCTTCTTCCCGGGACAGGGGGGGTCCGAGCAGTACTTC. J is TRBJ2-7 and V is TRBV7-9; the match to TRBD1 covers 11 bases. This CDR3 spans 16 amino acids. Germline V CDR1 and CDR2: SEHNR, FQNEAQ (reference sequence). V shed 3 bases and J 6 bases; nucleotides not matched to a gene: 10.

This clone has a handful of counts. V usage is TRBV10-1 and J usage is TRBJ2-7; D is undetermined. The germline gives CDR1 WNHNN, CDR2 SYGVQD (reference sequence). This CDR3 has 14 residues. Trimming removed 0 bases from V and 3 bases from J, with 9 bases in between. The CDR3 region has the DNA TGCGCCAGCAGTGAGTCGGTAGAACTCTACGAGCAGTACTTC. It specifies CASSESVELYEQYF.

V is TRBV28 and J is TRBJ2-7; TRBD2 agrees at 9 bases. The germline V gene has CDR1 MDHEN and CDR2 SYDVKM. CDR3 length: 13 residues. The V segment lost 8 bases and the J segment 5 bases; nucleotides outside the gene matches: 7. This CDR3 is CASLSGRSHEQYF. Here the CDR3 DNA reads TGTGCCAGCCTCAGCGGGAGGTCGCACGAGCAGTACTTC.

The CDR3 region has the DNA TGTGCCAGCAGCCAAGATGGAGCGGACTCTTTTAGAGAGCAGTTCTTC. Residues: CASSQDGADSFREQFF. The chain has TRBV4-2 and TRBJ2-1; D perhaps matches TRBD2 (5 bases). This CDR3 has 16 amino acids. The ends were cut back, 0 bases at V and 10 bases at J, with 19 bases in the middle. Looked up from germline, CDR1 is LGHNA and CDR2 is YNFKEQ.

This rearrangement joins TRBV25-1 to TRBJ2-1; 9 bases fit TRBD1. CDR1 and CDR2 from the germline V gene are MGHDK and SYGVNS. Trimming cost V 11 bases and J 1 base; bases outside gene matches: 6. This CDR3 has 14 amino acids. The CDR3 sequence: CAALGQGSYNEQFF. The CDR3 nucleotides are TGTGCCGCCCTTGGACAGGGGTCCTACAATGAGCAGTTCTTC.

J is TRBJ1-1 and V is TRBV2; possibly TRBD1 for D (5 bases). With 7 bases removed from V and 1 base from J, the gap between germline ends came to 10 bases. The CDR3 is made up of 13 amino acids. Germline CDR1 SNHLY, CDR2 FYNNEI. The CDR3 loop is CASKRTTNTEAFF. CDR3 bases: TGTGCCAGCAAGAGGACAACGAACACTGAAGCTTTCTTT.

The rearrangement links TRBV5-4 to TRBJ1-1; TRBD1 agrees at 8 bases. The CDR3 consists of 14 residues. CDR1 is SGHNT, CDR2 YYREEE, per germline (reference sequence). With 4 bases clipped from V and 6 bases from J, the junction kept 8 bases outside the gene matches. CDR3 bases: TGTGCCAGCAGCCCAGGGACAGGTGAACCTGAAGCTTTCTTT. Protein sequence: CASSPGTGEPEAFF.

The chain combines TRBV14 with TRBJ2-3; TRBD2 aligns across 7 bases. CDR1 and CDR2 (germline): SGHDN, FVKESK. Losses at the gene ends were 0 bases for V and 2 bases for J; bases not matched to a gene: 5. The CDR3 is 16 residues long. DNA of the CDR3: TGTGCCAGCAGCCAAGACGGCGGGAGCCCCACAGATACGCAGTATTTT. Translating gives CASSQDGGSPTDTQYF.

The chain combines TRBV9 with TRBJ2-1; 11 bases agree with TRBD2. The CDR3 is 15 amino acids. V lost 2 bases, J lost 4 bases, and 2 bases stayed unmatched. CDR1 and CDR2 from the germline V gene are SGDLS and YYNGEE. The CDR3 DNA sequence: TGTGCCAGCAGCGTCGGGACTAGCGGTTACAATGAGCAGTTCTTC. Protein sequence: CASSVGTSGYNEQFF.

The CDR3: CASSTEGLAGVETQYF. CDR3 bases: TGTGCCAGCAGCACAGAAGGACTAGCGGGAGTCGAGACCCAGTACTTC. The V call is TRBV9, the J call TRBJ2-5; 13 positions agree with TRBD2. Germline V gene lookup returns CDR1 SGDLS and CDR2 YYNGEE. The CDR3 covers 16 residues. V gave up 4 bases and J gave up 5 bases; unmatched junction bases: 8.

The chain carries TRBV7-6 and TRBJ2-7; 11 nucleotides align to TRBD1. Germline assignment: CDR1 SGHVS and CDR2 FNYEAQ. J lost 3 bases, V lost 0 bases, and 1 base had no gene match. This CDR3 is built from 15 residues. The chain's CDR3 is CASSLAGTGGYEQYF. In DNA form, the CDR3 reads TGTGCCAGCAGCTTAGCGGGGACAGGGGGCTACGAGCAGTACTTC. Full variable domain (outside the CDR3, taken from reference TRBV7-6 and TRBJ2-7): GAGVSQSPRYKVTKRGQDVALRCDPISGHVSLYWYRQALGQGPEFLTYFNYEAQQDKSGLPNDRFSAERPEGSISTLTIQRTEQRDSAMYRCASSLAGTGGYEQYFGPGTRLTVT.

This chain joins TRBV18 and TRBJ1-1, with TRBD1 as a possible D gene (6 bases). With 10 bases removed from V and 4 bases from J, the gap between germline ends came to 13 bases. The CDR3 covers 12 residues. Germline assignment: CDR1 KGHSH and CDR2 LQKENI. The CDR3 is CANSFRGTEAFF. DNA for the CDR3: TGTGCCAACTCGTTCAGGGGCACTGAAGCTTTCTTT.

The chain joins TRBV4-2 to TRBJ2-1; TRBD2 aligns across 7 bases. V was clipped by 1 base and J by 4 bases; unmatched bases: 7. Germline V CDR1 and CDR2: LGHNA, YNFKEQ. The CDR3 sequence is 16 residues long. The CDR3 is CASSQAWREQYNEQFF. As DNA, the CDR3 is TGTGCCAGCAGCCAAGCCTGGCGGGAGCAATACAATGAGCAGTTCTTC.

This chain links TRBV30 with TRBJ2-3; maybe TRBD1 (6 bases). The length of the CDR3 is 12 residues. V was shortened by 2 bases and J by 4 bases, with 7 bases between the two germline ends. Per the germline V gene, CDR1 is GTSNPN and CDR2 is SVGIG (reference sequence). The CDR3 loop reads CAWSQGPDTQYF. Written as DNA, the CDR3 is TGTGCCTGGAGTCAGGGGCCAGATACGCAGTATTTT.